This is a list of T cell receptor beta chains from one sample in a study of shared clonotypes between healthy human individuals. Produced via immunoSEQ multiplex PCR; TCRdb's table is partial and in-frame only. The table records some 2.1 million clones, about 95% of them present only once. The sample taken for sequencing was naive CD8+ T cells sorted from blood. The receptor source for this set is a man between 18 and 35 years old in good health. Both conserved end residues are trimmed from each CDR3.

V gene: TRBV4-1; CDR3 protein: ASSQSGLAGEAYEQY
V gene: TRBV10-3; CDR3 protein: AISDWDRGLGGYT
V gene: TRBV7-2; CDR3 protein: ASSIGTTTNEKLF
V gene: TRBV27; CDR3 protein: ASSFVAGPYEQY
V gene: TRBV5-6; CDR3 protein: ASSLGNTGELF
V gene: TRBV5-1; CDR3 protein: ASSPRGGGGYEQY
V gene: TRBV11-2; CDR3 protein: ASSVSGTGGISNEQY
V gene: TRBV6-5; CDR3 protein: ASSYIGDQETQY
V gene: TRBV7-8; CDR3 protein: ASSFPTGGVQETQY
V gene: TRBV19; CDR3 protein: ASSMPKDRATEAF
V gene: TRBV27; CDR3 protein: ASSGTGAQETQY
V gene: TRBV4-1; CDR3 protein: ASGAPGTGFSTEAF
V gene: TRBV19; CDR3 protein: ASSKAGGVYNEQF
V gene: TRBV4-3; CDR3 protein: ASSQEKGLPLYEQY
V gene: TRBV6-5; CDR3 protein: ASSYFWTDGYT
V gene: TRBV10-3; CDR3 protein: AISVGKGYEQY
V gene: TRBV7-9; CDR3 protein: ASSSTADRADTQY
V gene: TRBV27; CDR3 protein: ASSLSGSDTQY
V gene: TRBV6-1; CDR3 protein: ASSIYRGTDTQY
V gene: TRBV30; CDR3 protein: GWENNEKLF
V gene: TRBV5-1; CDR3 protein: ASSLSGQVYEQY
V gene: TRBV7-2; CDR3 protein: ASSLVGVTDTQY
V gene: TRBV6-1; CDR3 protein: ASSDRAPYEQY
V gene: TRBV19; CDR3 protein: ASNSGSGFEQY
V gene: TRBV5-6; CDR3 protein: ASGEDRTGGELF
V gene: TRBV18; CDR3 protein: ASSPPQRYGYT
V gene: TRBV7-9; CDR3 protein: ASSSASHGTSAWEQY
V gene: TRBV5-4; CDR3 protein: ASSLGPLDTEAF
V gene: TRBV4-1; CDR3 protein: ASSETGNYEQY
V gene: TRBV11-2; CDR3 protein: ASSPLASNEQF
V gene: TRBV4-3; CDR3 protein: ASISGEQY
V gene: TRBV7-9; CDR3 protein: ASTQRLAGRYNEQF
V gene: TRBV6-5; CDR3 protein: ASSYRGTAEAF
V gene: TRBV28; CDR3 protein: ASSPTEMSGNTIY
V gene: TRBV6-5; CDR3 protein: ASRAWGTEAF
V gene: TRBV30; CDR3 protein: AWSQLGNNEQF